The 32 T cell receptor beta chains below come from one sample, sequenced in a study of blood T cell repertoires in COVID-19. Clones were sequenced by immunoSEQ multiplex PCR, and TCRdb holds only the in-frame ones, with some missing. The sample holds 250,000 to 350,000 clones; about nine tenths are singletons and the top ten take 0.85% to 0.95%. Sequencing input: peripheral blood. Source of these receptors: a middle-aged woman who had recovered from COVID-19.

J is TRBJ1-4 and V is TRBV27; 7 bases are a match to TRBD1. The CDR3 totals 15 residues. Trimming removed 5 bases from V and 7 bases from J; junction bases left unmatched: 10. Germline CDR1 MNHEY, CDR2 SMNVEV (reference sequence). CDR3 protein: CASSPRQGWGEKLFF. The CDR3 nucleotides are TGTGCCAGCAGTCCACGACAGGGATGGGGTGAAAAACTGTTTTTT. The full variable domain, in which reference TRBV27 and TRBJ1-4 provide the parts outside the CDR3, is EAQVTQNPRYLITVTGKKLTVTCSQNMNHEYMSWYRQDPGLGLRQIYYSMNVEVTDKGDVPEGYKVSRKEKRNFPLILESPSPNQTSLYFCASSPRQGWGEKLFFGSGTQLSVL.

The rearrangement links TRBV6-5 to TRBJ1-4; 7 nucleotides match TRBD1. After removal of 6 bases from V and 0 bases from J, the junction contained 1 base not matched to a gene. Germline V lookup: CDR1 MNHEY, CDR2 SVGAGI. The CDR3 has 14 residues. CDR3 nucleotides: TGTGCCAGCAGCGGACAGGCAACTAATGAAAAACTGTTTTTT. Residues: CASSGQATNEKLFF.

The V gene is TRBV7-8, the J gene TRBJ1-5; no firm D call. This CDR3 spans 14 amino acids. Trimming stripped 5 bases from V and 1 base from J, with 9 bases between. Germline loops: CDR1 SGHVS, CDR2 FQNEAQ. The CDR3 nucleotides are TGTGCCAGCAGCCACGGCGGGAGCAATCAGCCCCAGCATTTT. Its protein is CASSHGGSNQPQHF.

V gene TRBV19 combines with J gene TRBJ1-2; TRBD1 might be the D (6 bases). V was shortened by 6 bases and J by 4 bases, with 12 bases between the two germline ends. Germline V gene data show CDR1 as LNHDA and CDR2 as SQIVND (reference sequence). The length of the CDR3 is 13 residues. The CDR3 nucleotides are TGTGCCAGTAGCTACGGACAGCTCTATGGCTACACCTTC. The encoded protein is CASSYGQLYGYTF.

The rearrangement uses TRBV5-1 and TRBJ1-2; 11 nucleotides match TRBD1. Germline CDR1 SGHRS, CDR2 YFSETQ. Trimming removed 4 bases from V and 6 bases from J; junction bases left unmatched: 8. The CDR3 is 15 amino acids. CDR3 protein: CASSPRTGGEDGYTF. The CDR3 DNA follows: TGCGCCAGCAGCCCGAGGACAGGGGGCGAGGATGGCTACACCTTC.

The V gene is TRBV29-1, the J gene TRBJ2-2; 12 nucleotides match TRBD2. Germline-derived CDR1 and CDR2 are SQVTM and ANQGSEA. The trim removed 4 bases at V and 7 bases at J, leaving 7 bases unmatched. There are 15 residues in the CDR3. CDR3 nucleotides: TGCAGCGTTGTACTAGCGGGAGGAGTAGGCGGGGAGCTGTTTTTT. Translating it yields CSVVLAGGVGGELFF.

V and J are TRBV6-5 and TRBJ1-2; TRBD1 agrees at 7 bases. The CDR3 is made up of 13 amino acids. With 5 bases clipped from V and 4 bases from J, the junction kept 4 bases outside the gene matches. Germline V gene sequence: CDR1 MNHEY, CDR2 SVGAGI. The chain's CDR3 is CASSRGQGYGYTF. The CDR3 bases are TGTGCCAGCAGTAGGGGGCAAGGCTATGGCTACACCTTC.

V usage is TRBV5-4 and J usage is TRBJ2-6, with TRBD1 as a possible D gene (5 bases). The CDR3 loop spans 15 amino acids. With 0 bases removed from V and 2 bases from J, the gap between germline ends came to 6 bases. CDR1 is SGHNT and CDR2 is YYREEE in the germline V gene (reference sequence). The CDR3 DNA follows: TGTGCCAGCAGCTTGGGACAGACTGGGGCCAACGTCCTGACTTTC. Encoded protein: CASSLGQTGANVLTF.

This clone was counted once. The chain joins TRBV4-1 to TRBJ1-5, with D possibly being TRBD1 (6 bases). Germline assignment: CDR1 MGHRA and CDR2 YSYEKL. The V and J ends lost 3 bases and 0 bases respectively, with 9 bases between them. CDR3 size: 15 residues. The CDR3 is CASSQSDSSNQPQHF. In nucleotides, the CDR3 is TGCGCCAGCAGCCAGTCGGACAGTAGCAATCAGCCCCAGCATTTT.

The chain joins TRBV12-3 or TRBV12-4 to TRBJ1-1; 7 nucleotides line up with TRBD1. After removal of 5 bases from V and 8 bases from J, the junction contained 5 bases not matched to a gene. This CDR3 has 12 residues. The CDR3 nucleotides are TGTGCCAGCAGTACGACAGGGTACGAAGCTTTCTTT. It translates to CASSTTGYEAFF.

This chain links TRBV25-1 with TRBJ2-4, with 11 bases lining up with TRBD2. Looked up from germline, CDR1 is MGHDK and CDR2 is SYGVNS. The CDR3 sequence is 17 residues long. V trimming: 0 bases; J trimming: 4 bases; junction bases outside the gene matches: 5. This CDR3 is CASSEYRVAGGKNIQYF. CDR3 nucleotide sequence: TGTGCCAGCAGTGAATATCGGGTAGCGGGAGGGAAAAACATTCAGTACTTC.

The chain carries TRBV18 and TRBJ2-3; D is perhaps TRBD2 (7 bases). This CDR3 region has 17 residues. Trimming cost V 2 bases and J 6 bases, with 21 bases left between them. Germline loops: CDR1 KGHSH, CDR2 LQKENI. The DNA for the CDR3 is TGTGCCAGCTCACCATTCTCGCGGGAGAGGGGGTTGGATACGCAGTATTTT. It encodes CASSPFSRERGLDTQYF.

This clone was detected a few times. This rearrangement joins TRBV4-2 to TRBJ2-7; 9 bases line up with TRBD1. CDR3 length equals 15 residues. The V gene end was trimmed by 1 base and the J gene end by 3 bases; junction bases not matched to a gene: 4. The V gene's germline CDR1 is LGHNA and CDR2 YNFKEQ. CDR3 loop: CASSQGETGGYEQYF. The CDR3 DNA reads TGTGCCAGCAGCCAAGGAGAGACAGGGGGCTACGAGCAGTACTTC.

The rearrangement uses TRBV29-1 and TRBJ1-2, with D possibly TRBD1 on 6 matching bases. Germline V CDR1 and CDR2: SQVTM, ANQGSEA. CDR3 length: 15 residues. V was shortened by 3 bases and J by 4 bases, with 18 bases between the two germline ends. The CDR3, as DNA: TGCAGCGTTGATCCGGGACAAGTCGGACTCTATGGCTACACCTTC. Its translation is CSVDPGQVGLYGYTF.

The V gene is TRBV10-3, the J gene TRBJ1-4; 9 bases agree with TRBD1. Germline V CDR1 and CDR2: ENHRY, SYGVKD. Losses at the gene ends were 10 bases for V and 6 bases for J; bases not matched to a gene: 9. The length of the CDR3 is 14 residues. The chain's CDR3 is CATRVGQGYEKLFF. The CDR3 region has the DNA TGTGCCACCCGAGTGGGACAGGGTTATGAAAAACTGTTTTTT.

The gene calls are TRBV9 and TRBJ2-2, with a tentative D call TRBD2 (7 bases). Germline CDR1 is SGDLS and CDR2 is YYNGEE. The CDR3 covers 16 residues. Trimming took off 4 bases at V and 5 bases at J, with 18 bases between the two ends. The CDR3 DNA is TGTGCCAGCAGCCCCCGTGGGGGGGCTGGGACCGGGGAGCTGTTTTTT. Its translation: CASSPRGGAGTGELFF.

The CDR3 nucleotides are TGTGCCAGTAGTGCTCAGGTCAACACCGGGGAGCTGTTTTTT. It specifies CASSAQVNTGELFF. The rearrangement links TRBV19 to TRBJ2-2; D unclear. This CDR3 comprises 14 residues. CDR1 is LNHDA, CDR2 SQIVND, per germline (reference sequence). The germline V and J ends were trimmed by 5 bases and 2 bases, with 9 bases remaining between them.

Only one count was recorded for this clone. J is TRBJ2-3 and V is TRBV21-1; no DNA check was done on the table's D call, TRBD2. TRBV21-1 is tagged as a pseudogene. This CDR3 has 23 residues. CDR3 in amino acids: CASSKALRRETLRGTPIADTQYF. CDR3 DNA sequence: TGTGCCAGCAGCAAAGCGCTACGGCGGGAGACTCTGCGAGGAACCCCCATCGCCGATACGCAGTATTTT.

This chain connects TRBV19 to TRBJ1-1; D perhaps matches TRBD1 (5 bases). CDR1 is LNHDA and CDR2 is SQIVND in the germline V gene (reference sequence). V shed 3 bases and J shed 5 bases, with 13 bases lying between them. This CDR3 is 14 amino acids long. For the CDR3, the DNA is TGTGCCAGTAGTATGGTGGGGGGAACGACTGAAGCTTTCTTT. Translation gives CASSMVGGTTEAFF.

In its sample, this clone was seen once. This rearrangement joins TRBV6-5 to TRBJ1-1; possible D gene TRBD1, 5 bases. This CDR3 spans 12 amino acids. The V end was cut by 4 bases, the J end by 7 bases, with 10 bases between. Germline values: CDR1 MNHEY, CDR2 SVGAGI. The CDR3 loop is CASSSGFGEAFF. Here the CDR3 DNA reads TGTGCCAGCAGTTCAGGGTTCGGTGAAGCTTTCTTT.

In this sample, this clone turned up once. The chain links TRBV19 to TRBJ1-4; the D gene is possibly TRBD1 (5 bases). V was pared by 7 bases and J by 7 bases, with 13 bases between. CDR1 LNHDA and CDR2 SQIVND come from the germline V gene (reference sequence). The CDR3 is 13 residues long. This chain's CDR3 is CASTRLGGEKLFF. For the CDR3, the DNA is TGTGCCAGTACCCGGCTCGGGGGTGAAAAACTGTTTTTT.

The genes are TRBV7-2 and TRBJ2-3; D call uncertain. Trimming took off 5 bases at V and 3 bases at J, with 6 bases between the two ends. The germline gives CDR1 SGHTA, CDR2 FQGNSA. The length of the CDR3 is 12 residues. CDR3 sequence reads: CASSRTTDTQYF. The CDR3 bases are TGTGCCAGCAGCCGCACAACAGATACGCAGTATTTT.

The V and J genes are TRBV6-1 and TRBJ1-2; 9 bases agree with TRBD1. Germline V gene lookup returns CDR1 MNHNS and CDR2 SASEGT. This CDR3 has 15 residues. The ends lost 0 bases at V and 4 bases at J; junction bases unmatched: 3. CDR3 nucleotide sequence: TGTGCCAGCAGTGAAGCAACAGGGGGCGTCTATGGCTACACCTTC. As protein: CASSEATGGVYGYTF.

J is TRBJ2-7 and V is TRBV14, with no clear D. This CDR3 has 15 residues. Trimming took 1 base from V and 2 from J, leaving 12 bases between them. Germline CDR1 and CDR2: SGHDN and FVKESK. This CDR3 reads CASSQGFETTYEQYF. The CDR3 DNA is TGTGCCAGCAGCCAAGGCTTTGAGACAACCTACGAGCAGTACTTC.

This rearrangement joins TRBV2 to TRBJ2-1; 8 bases match TRBD2. V shed 6 bases and J 0 bases; nucleotides not matched to a gene: 4. The V gene's germline CDR1 is SNHLY and CDR2 FYNNEI. The CDR3 covers 15 residues. CDR3 in DNA: TGTGCCAGCAGCCTAAGCGGGGGCTCCTACAATGAGCAGTTCTTC. Its translation: CASSLSGGSYNEQFF.

This clone was counted a few times. The chain is built from TRBV30 and TRBJ2-5, with TRBD2 identical over 7 bases. The trim removed 0 bases at V and 5 bases at J, leaving 3 bases unmatched. This CDR3 has 13 residues. The V gene's germline CDR1 is GTSNPN and CDR2 SVGIG (reference sequence). The CDR3 is CAWSVWGGETQYF. The CDR3 bases are TGTGCCTGGAGTGTCTGGGGGGGGGAGACCCAGTACTTC.

The rearrangement uses TRBV3-1 (or the pseudogene TRBV3-2) and TRBJ1-1; D is possibly TRBD1 (5 bases). Germline V lookup: CDR1 LGHDT, CDR2 YNNKEL (reference sequence). The CDR3 length is 12 residues. Deletions cut 4 bases from V and 6 bases from J, with 9 bases between. CDR3 DNA: TGTGCCAGCAGCCCCGGGGGGGCTGAAGCTTTCTTT. It yields the protein CASSPGGAEAFF.

This clone has more than one count but fewer than ten. This chain uses TRBV18 with TRBJ2-7; 12 bases align to TRBD1. Germline CDR1 KGHSH, CDR2 LQKENI. This CDR3 spans 15 amino acids. V was clipped by 3 bases and J by 6 bases; unmatched bases: 6. The CDR3 spells CASSPPGQGAIEQYF. The CDR3 region has the DNA TGTGCCAGCTCACCCCCGGGACAGGGGGCCATCGAGCAGTACTTC.

The chain couples TRBV30 to TRBJ1-1; possible D gene TRBD1, 6 bases. CDR1 is GTSNPN, CDR2 SVGIG, per germline (reference sequence). The V gene lost 3 bases and the J gene lost 8 bases, with 10 bases spanning the gap. This CDR3 has 11 amino acids. Here the CDR3 reads CAWSITGEAFF. The CDR3 DNA reads TGTGCCTGGAGCATAACAGGGGAAGCTTTCTTT.

The genes are TRBV24-1 and TRBJ2-5, with 9 bases fitting TRBD1. The germline V gene has CDR1 KGHDR and CDR2 SFDVKD. CDR3 length: 15 residues. Trimming cost V 1 base and J 5 bases; bases outside gene matches: 4. The CDR3 sequence: CATSDFGQGFETQYF. The CDR3 DNA reads TGTGCCACCAGTGATTTCGGACAGGGGTTCGAGACCCAGTACTTC.

The genes are TRBV10-3 and TRBJ1-1; TRBD1 matches 7 bases. The J segment lost 3 bases and the V segment lost 2 bases, leaving 9 bases of the junction unmatched. Germline V gives CDR1 ENHRY, CDR2 SYGVKD. The CDR3 has 16 residues. The CDR3 nucleotides read TGTGCCATCAGTGAGACATCAGGGGGAGCGGACACTGAAGCTTTCTTT. Amino acids: CAISETSGGADTEAFF.

This rearrangement joins TRBV18 to TRBJ2-3; 13 bases match TRBD2. The ends lost 1 base at V and 5 bases at J; junction bases unmatched: 6. CDR1 is KGHSH, CDR2 LQKENI, per germline. This CDR3 has 17 amino acids. DNA for the CDR3: TGTGCCAGCTCACCACGACGGACTAGCGGGAGTGTAGATACGCAGTATTTT. Protein product: CASSPRRTSGSVDTQYF.